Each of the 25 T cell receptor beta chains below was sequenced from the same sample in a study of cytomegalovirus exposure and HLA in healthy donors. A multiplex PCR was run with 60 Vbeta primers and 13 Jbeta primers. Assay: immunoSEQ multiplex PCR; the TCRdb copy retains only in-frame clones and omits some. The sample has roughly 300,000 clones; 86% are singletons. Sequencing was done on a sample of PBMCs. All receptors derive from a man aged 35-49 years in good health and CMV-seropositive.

CDR3 nucleotides: TGTGCCAGTAGTGAACCGGGACTAGGGTACAATGAGCAGTTCTTC. Translated, it gives CASSEPGLGYNEQFF. This chain joins TRBV19 and TRBJ2-1; 8 bases fit TRBD2. Germline V lookup: CDR1 LNHDA, CDR2 SQIVND (reference sequence). After removal of 5 bases from V and 4 bases from J, the junction contained 7 bases not matched to a gene. This CDR3 contains 15 residues.

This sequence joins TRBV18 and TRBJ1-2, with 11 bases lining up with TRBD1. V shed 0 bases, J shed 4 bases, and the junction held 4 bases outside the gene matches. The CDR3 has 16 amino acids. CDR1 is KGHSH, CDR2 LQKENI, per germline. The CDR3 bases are TGTGCCAGCTCACCACCGGACAGGGGGCGAGTCTATGGCTACACCTTC. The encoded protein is CASSPPDRGRVYGYTF.

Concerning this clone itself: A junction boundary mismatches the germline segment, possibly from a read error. The CDR3 DNA reads TGTGCCAGCAGCTTAGTTCTTAGTCTAGCGGGCTACTATGAGCAGTTCTTC. Translating gives CASSLVLSLAGYYEQFF. This chain links TRBV11-2 with TRBJ2-1; TRBD2 matches at 8 bases. Germline loops: CDR1 SGHAT, CDR2 FQNNGV. The CDR3 consists of 17 residues.

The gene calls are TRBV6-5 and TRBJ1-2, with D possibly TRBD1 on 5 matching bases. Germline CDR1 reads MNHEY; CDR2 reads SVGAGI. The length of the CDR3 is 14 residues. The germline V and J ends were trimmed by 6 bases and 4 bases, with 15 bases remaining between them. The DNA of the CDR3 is TGTGCCAGCAGGGCCCGGGAGGGGATCTATGGCTACACCTTC. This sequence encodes CASRAREGIYGYTF.

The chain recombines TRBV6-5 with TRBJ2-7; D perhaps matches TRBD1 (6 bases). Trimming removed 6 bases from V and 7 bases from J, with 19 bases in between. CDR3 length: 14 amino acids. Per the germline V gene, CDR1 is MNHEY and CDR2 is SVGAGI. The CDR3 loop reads CASSLGHPPGEQYF. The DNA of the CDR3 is TGTGCCAGCAGCCTGGGACACCCGCCGGGAGAGCAGTACTTC.

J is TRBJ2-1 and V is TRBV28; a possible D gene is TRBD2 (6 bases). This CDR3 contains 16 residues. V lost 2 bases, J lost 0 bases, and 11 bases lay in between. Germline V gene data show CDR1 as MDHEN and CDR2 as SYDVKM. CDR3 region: CASSLTGGTSYNEQFF. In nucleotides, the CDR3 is TGTGCCAGCAGTTTAACCGGGGGTACCTCCTACAATGAGCAGTTCTTC. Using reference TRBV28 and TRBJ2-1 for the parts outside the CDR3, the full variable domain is DVKVTQSSRYLVKRTGEKVFLECVQDMDHENMFWYRQDPGLGLRLIYFSYDVKMKEKGDIPEGYSVSREKKERFSLILESASTNQTSMYLCASSLTGGTSYNEQFFGPGTRLTVL.

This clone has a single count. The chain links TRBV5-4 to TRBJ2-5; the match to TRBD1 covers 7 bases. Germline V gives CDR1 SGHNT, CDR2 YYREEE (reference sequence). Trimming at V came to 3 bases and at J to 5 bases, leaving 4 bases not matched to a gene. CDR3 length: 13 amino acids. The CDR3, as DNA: TGTGCCAGCAGCTCGACAGGGTTGGAGACCCAGTACTTC. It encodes CASSSTGLETQYF.

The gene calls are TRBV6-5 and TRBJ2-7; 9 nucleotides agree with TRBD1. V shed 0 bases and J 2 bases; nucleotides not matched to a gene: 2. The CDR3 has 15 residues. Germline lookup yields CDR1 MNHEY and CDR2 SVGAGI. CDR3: CASSYSWDRAYEQYF. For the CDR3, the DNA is TGTGCCAGCAGTTACTCCTGGGACAGGGCCTACGAGCAGTACTTC.

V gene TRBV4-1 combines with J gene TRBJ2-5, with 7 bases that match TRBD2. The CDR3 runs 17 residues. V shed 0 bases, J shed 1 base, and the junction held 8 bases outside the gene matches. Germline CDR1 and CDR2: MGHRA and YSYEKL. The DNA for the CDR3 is TGCGCCAGCAGCCAAGACGGTTTACGGGAGGCCCAAGAGACCCAGTACTTC. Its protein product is CASSQDGLREAQETQYF.

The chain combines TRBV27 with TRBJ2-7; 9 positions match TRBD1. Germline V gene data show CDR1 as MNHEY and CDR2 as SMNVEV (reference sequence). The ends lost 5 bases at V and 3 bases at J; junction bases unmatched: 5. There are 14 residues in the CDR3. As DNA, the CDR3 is TGTGCCAGCAGTCACGGGACAGGGATCTACGAGCAGTACTTC. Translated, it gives CASSHGTGIYEQYF.

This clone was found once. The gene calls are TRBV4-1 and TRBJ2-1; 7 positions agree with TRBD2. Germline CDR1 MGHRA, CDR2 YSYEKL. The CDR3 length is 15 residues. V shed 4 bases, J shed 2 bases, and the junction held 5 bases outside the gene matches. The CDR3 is CASSRRENAYNEQFF. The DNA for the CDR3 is TGCGCCAGCAGCCGGCGGGAGAACGCCTACAATGAGCAGTTCTTC.

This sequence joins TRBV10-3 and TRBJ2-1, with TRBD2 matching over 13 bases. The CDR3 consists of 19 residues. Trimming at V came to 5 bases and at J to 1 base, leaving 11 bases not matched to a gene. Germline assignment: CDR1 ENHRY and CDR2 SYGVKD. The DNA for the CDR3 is TGTGCCATCAGTAAAGGACTAGCGGGAGCTGGAGGATCCTACAATGAGCAGTTCTTC. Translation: CAISKGLAGAGGSYNEQFF.

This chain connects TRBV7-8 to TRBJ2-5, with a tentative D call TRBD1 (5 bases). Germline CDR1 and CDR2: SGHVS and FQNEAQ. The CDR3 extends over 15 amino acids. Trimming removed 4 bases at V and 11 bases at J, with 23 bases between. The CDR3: CASSSVEAGWLEQYF. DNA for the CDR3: TGTGCCAGCAGCTCGGTCGAGGCAGGGTGGTTAGAGCAGTACTTC. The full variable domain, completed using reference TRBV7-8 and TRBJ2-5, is GAGVSQSPRYKVAKRGQDVALRCDPISGHVSLFWYQQALGQGPEFLTYFQNEAQLDKSGLPSDRFFAERPEGSVSTLKIQRTQQEDSAVYLCASSSVEAGWLEQYFGPGTRLLVL.

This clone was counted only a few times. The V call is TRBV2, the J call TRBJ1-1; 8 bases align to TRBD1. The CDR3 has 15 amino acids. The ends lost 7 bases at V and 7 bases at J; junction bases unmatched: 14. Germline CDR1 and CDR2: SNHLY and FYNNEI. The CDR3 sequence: CASNRATGAGVEAFF. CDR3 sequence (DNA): TGTGCCAGCAATCGAGCGACAGGGGCTGGGGTTGAAGCTTTCTTT.

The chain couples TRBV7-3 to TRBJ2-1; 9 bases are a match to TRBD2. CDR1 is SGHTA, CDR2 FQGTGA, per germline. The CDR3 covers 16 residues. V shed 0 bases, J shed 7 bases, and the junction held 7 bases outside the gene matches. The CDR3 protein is CASSLTGTSPKNEQFF. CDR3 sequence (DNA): TGTGCCAGCAGCTTAACGGGGACTAGCCCTAAAAATGAGCAGTTCTTC.

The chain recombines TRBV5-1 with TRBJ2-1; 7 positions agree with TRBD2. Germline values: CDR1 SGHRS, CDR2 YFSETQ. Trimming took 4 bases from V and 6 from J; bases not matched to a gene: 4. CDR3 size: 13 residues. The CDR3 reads CASSGPGGNEQFF. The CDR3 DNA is TGCGCCAGCAGCGGACCGGGGGGCAATGAGCAGTTCTTC.

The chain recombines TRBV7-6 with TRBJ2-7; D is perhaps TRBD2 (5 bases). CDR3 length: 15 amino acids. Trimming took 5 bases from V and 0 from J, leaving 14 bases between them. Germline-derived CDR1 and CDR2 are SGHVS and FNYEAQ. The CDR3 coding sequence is TGTGCCAGCAGCCCCTTCTCTGGGAGCTCCTACGAGCAGTACTTC. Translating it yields CASSPFSGSSYEQYF. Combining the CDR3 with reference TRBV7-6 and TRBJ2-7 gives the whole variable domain GAGVSQSPRYKVTKRGQDVALRCDPISGHVSLYWYRQALGQGPEFLTYFNYEAQQDKSGLPNDRFSAERPEGSISTLTIQRTEQRDSAMYRCASSPFSGSSYEQYFGPGTRLTVT.

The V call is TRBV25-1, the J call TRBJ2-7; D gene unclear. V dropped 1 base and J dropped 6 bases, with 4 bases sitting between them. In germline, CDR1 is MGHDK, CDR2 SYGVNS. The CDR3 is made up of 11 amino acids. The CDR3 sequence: CASSEFSEQYF. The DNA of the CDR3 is TGTGCCAGCAGTGAATTCTCCGAGCAGTACTTC.

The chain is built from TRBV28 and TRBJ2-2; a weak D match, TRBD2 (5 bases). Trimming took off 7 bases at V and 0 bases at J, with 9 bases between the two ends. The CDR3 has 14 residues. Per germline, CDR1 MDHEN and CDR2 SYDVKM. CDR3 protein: CASTEGTNTGELFF. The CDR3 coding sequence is TGTGCCAGCACCGAGGGTACGAACACCGGGGAGCTGTTTTTT.

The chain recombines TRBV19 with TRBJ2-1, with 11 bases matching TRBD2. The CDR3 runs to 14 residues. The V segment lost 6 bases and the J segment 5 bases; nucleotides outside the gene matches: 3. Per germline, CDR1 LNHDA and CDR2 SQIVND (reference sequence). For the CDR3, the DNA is TGTGCCAGTAGCGAACTAGCGGGAGACAATGAGCAGTTCTTC. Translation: CASSELAGDNEQFF.

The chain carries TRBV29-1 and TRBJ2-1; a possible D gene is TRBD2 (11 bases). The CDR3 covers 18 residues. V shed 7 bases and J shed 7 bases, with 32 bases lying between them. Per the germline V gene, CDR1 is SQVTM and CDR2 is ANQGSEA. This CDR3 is CSGAGQGGASGRWNEQFF. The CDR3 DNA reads TGCAGCGGCGCCGGACAGGGGGGTGCTAGCGGGAGGTGGAATGAGCAGTTCTTC.

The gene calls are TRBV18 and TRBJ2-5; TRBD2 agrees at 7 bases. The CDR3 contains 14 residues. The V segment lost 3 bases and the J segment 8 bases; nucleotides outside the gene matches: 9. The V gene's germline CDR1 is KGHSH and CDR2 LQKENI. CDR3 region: CASSPASGYGTQYF. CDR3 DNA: TGTGCCAGCTCACCGGCTAGCGGCTATGGAACCCAGTACTTC. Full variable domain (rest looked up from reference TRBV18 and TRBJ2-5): NAGVMQNPRHLVRRRGQEARLRCSPMKGHSHVYWYRQLPEEGLKFMVYLQKENIIDESGMPKERFSAEFPKEGPSILRIQQVVRGDSAAYFCASSPASGYGTQYFGPGTRLLVL.

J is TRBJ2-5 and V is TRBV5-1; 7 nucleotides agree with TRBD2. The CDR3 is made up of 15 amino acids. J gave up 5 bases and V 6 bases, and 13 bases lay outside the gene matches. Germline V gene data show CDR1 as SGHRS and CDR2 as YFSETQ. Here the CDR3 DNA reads TGCGCCAGCAAAATCGTGACGGGAGGTCAGGAGACCCAGTACTTC. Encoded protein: CASKIVTGGQETQYF.

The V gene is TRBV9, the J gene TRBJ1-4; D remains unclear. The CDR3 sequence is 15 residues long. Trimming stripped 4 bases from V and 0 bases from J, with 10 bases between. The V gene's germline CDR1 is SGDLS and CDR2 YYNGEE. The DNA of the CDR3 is TGTGCCAGCAGCCCCTCAACGGCAACTAATGAAAAACTGTTTTTT. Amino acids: CASSPSTATNEKLFF.

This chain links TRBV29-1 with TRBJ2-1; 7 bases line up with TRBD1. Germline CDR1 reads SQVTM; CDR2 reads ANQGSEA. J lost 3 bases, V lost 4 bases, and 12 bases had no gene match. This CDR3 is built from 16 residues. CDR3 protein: CSVGLRAGTVYNEQFF. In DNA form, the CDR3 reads TGCAGCGTTGGCCTCCGAGCCGGGACAGTCTACAATGAGCAGTTCTTC.